This is a list of T cell receptor beta chains from one sample in a study of naive and memory T cell subsets. Each CDR3 protein is one row after TCRdb ran MiXCR on the UMI-ligation and nested PCR reads. The table has 10,000 or so distinct CDR3 sequences, roughly 6% seen once. The sequencing sample was made of CD4+ TEMRA cells from blood. These receptors came from a human donor in good health. Both conserved end residues are part of each CDR3. Each record gives: CDR3 protein, CDR3 DNA, J gene, D gene, clone size, V gene. D genes are given only for firm matches. Size tells how often a clone was seen (once, few, many) or the class of an expanded clone, and some rows leave it out.

cdr3_aa: CSLKWGSEQYF
cdr3_nt: TGCAGCCTTAAGTGGGGGAGCGAGCAGTACTTC
j_call: TRBJ2-7
d_call: .
clone_size: many
v_call: TRBV29-1

cdr3_aa: CSASGRGYSDTQYF
cdr3_nt: TGCAGTGCTAGTGGGAGGGGGTATTCAGATACGCAGTATTTT
j_call: TRBJ2-3
d_call: .
clone_size: many
v_call: TRBV20-1

cdr3_aa: CASRVATSSLEQYF
cdr3_nt: TGTGCCAGCCGAGTTGCGACTAGCAGTCTCGAGCAGTACTTC
j_call: TRBJ2-7
d_call: TRBD2
clone_size: many
v_call: TRBV19

cdr3_aa: CASSPTWVDNSPLHF
cdr3_nt: TGCGCCAGCAGCCCCACGTGGGTTGATAATTCACCCCTCCACTTT
j_call: TRBJ1-6
d_call: .
clone_size: many
v_call: TRBV4-3

cdr3_aa: CASSLTYEQYF
cdr3_nt: TGTGCCAGCAGTCTCACCTACGAGCAGTACTTC
j_call: TRBJ2-7
d_call: .
clone_size: many
v_call: TRBV6-2/TRBV6-3

cdr3_aa: CASGAEPGYTF
cdr3_nt: TGTGCCAGCGGGGCGGAACCTGGCTACACCTTC
j_call: TRBJ1-2
d_call: .
clone_size: many
v_call: TRBV6-2/TRBV6-3

cdr3_aa: CASIQSSSQGASYNEQFF
cdr3_nt: TGTGCCAGCATCCAATCTTCATCCCAGGGGGCCTCCTACAATGAGCAGTTCTTC
j_call: TRBJ2-1
d_call: TRBD1
clone_size: .
v_call: TRBV7-6

cdr3_aa: CASWGGGYTF
cdr3_nt: TGTGCCAGCTGGGGGGGTGGCTACACCTTC
j_call: TRBJ1-2
d_call: .
clone_size: few
v_call: TRBV6-2/TRBV6-3

cdr3_aa: CASSLGSSIGELFF
cdr3_nt: TGTGCCAGCAGCTTAGGCTCGTCCATTGGGGAGCTGTTTTTT
j_call: TRBJ2-2
d_call: .
clone_size: .
v_call: TRBV7-9

cdr3_aa: CASSYSFADTYEQYF
cdr3_nt: TGTGCCAGCAGTTACTCCTTCGCGGACACCTACGAGCAGTACTTC
j_call: TRBJ2-7
d_call: .
clone_size: .
v_call: TRBV6-6

cdr3_aa: CASRKGLAGSSPRYNEQFF
cdr3_nt: TGTGCCAGCAGAAAAGGACTAGCGGGATCCTCCCCTCGCTACAATGAGCAGTTCTTC
j_call: TRBJ2-1
d_call: TRBD2
clone_size: few
v_call: TRBV7-9

cdr3_aa: CASSLISNTEAFF
cdr3_nt: TGTGCCAGCAGCTTGATCAGTAACACTGAAGCTTTCTTT
j_call: TRBJ1-1
d_call: .
clone_size: many
v_call: TRBV5-5

cdr3_aa: CASSQEGYLLYEQYF
cdr3_nt: TGTGCCAGCAGCCAAGAAGGTTACCTTCTCTACGAGCAGTACTTC
j_call: TRBJ2-7
d_call: .
clone_size: many
v_call: TRBV14

cdr3_aa: CATSRPPKTGELFF
cdr3_nt: TGTGCCACCAGCAGACCACCAAAAACCGGGGAGCTGTTTTTT
j_call: TRBJ2-2
d_call: .
clone_size: many
v_call: TRBV15

cdr3_aa: CASSLVAARIMNTEAFF
cdr3_nt: TGTGCCAGCAGCTTAGTAGCGGCGCGGATCATGAACACTGAAGCTTTCTTT
j_call: TRBJ1-1
d_call: .
clone_size: .
v_call: TRBV7-2

cdr3_aa: CASSLGPPGTGVSYEQYF
cdr3_nt: TGTGCCAGCAGCTTAGGCCCCCCCGGGACAGGGGTATCCTACGAGCAGTACTTC
j_call: TRBJ2-7
d_call: TRBD1
clone_size: many
v_call: TRBV7-3

cdr3_aa: CASMAAGGYTQYF
cdr3_nt: TGTGCCTCGATGGCTGCGGGAGGGTATACGCAGTATTTT
j_call: TRBJ2-3
d_call: TRBD2
clone_size: many
v_call: TRBV12-3/TRBV12-4

cdr3_aa: CASSPRGALNTEAFF
cdr3_nt: TGTGCCAGCTCACCAAGAGGGGCCTTGAACACTGAAGCTTTCTTT
j_call: TRBJ1-1
d_call: .
clone_size: .
v_call: TRBV18